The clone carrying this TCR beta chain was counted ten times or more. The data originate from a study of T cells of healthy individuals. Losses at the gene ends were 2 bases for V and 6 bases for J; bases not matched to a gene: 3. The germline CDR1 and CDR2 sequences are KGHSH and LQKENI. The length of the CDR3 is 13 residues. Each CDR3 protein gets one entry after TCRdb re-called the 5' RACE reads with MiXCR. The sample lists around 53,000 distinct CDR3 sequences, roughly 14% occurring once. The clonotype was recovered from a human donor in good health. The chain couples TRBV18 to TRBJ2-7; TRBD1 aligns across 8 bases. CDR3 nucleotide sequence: TGTGCCAGCTCACCAAGACAGGGGTTCGAGCAGTACTTC. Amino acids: CASSPRQGFEQYF.